These 31 T cell receptor beta chains were all obtained from the same sample, sequenced in a study of cytomegalovirus exposure and HLA in healthy donors. Use of 60 Vbeta and 13 Jbeta primers characterized the PCR. TCRdb keeps only in-frame clones here, not all; method: immunoSEQ multiplex PCR. Found here are approximately 70,000 clones, around 70% of them singletons; the top ten hold about 10%. Sample: PBMCs. The source of these receptors is a woman in her forties or fifties in good health and CMV-seropositive.

The chain employs TRBV2 and TRBJ2-1; possible D gene TRBD1, 5 bases. CDR1 is SNHLY and CDR2 is FYNNEI in the germline V gene. The CDR3 contains 15 residues. The V end lost 3 bases, the J end lost 0 bases, and 9 bases lay between the germline ends. CDR3 in amino acids: CASSDGARSYNEQFF. In DNA form, the CDR3 reads TGTGCCAGCAGTGATGGGGCCCGCTCCTACAATGAGCAGTTCTTC.

This sequence joins TRBV29-1 and TRBJ2-7; a possible D gene is TRBD1 (6 bases). Trimming pared 7 bases from V and 9 bases from J, leaving 16 bases between. The CDR3 totals 11 residues. Germline V lookup: CDR1 SQVTM, CDR2 ANQGSEA. The CDR3 reads CSAYKGQLQYF. As DNA, the CDR3 is TGCAGCGCATATAAAGGACAGCTGCAGTACTTC.

The CDR3 protein is CASESTYGGLETQYF. For the CDR3, the DNA is TGTGCCAGTGAATCAACGTATGGGGGGTTGGAGACCCAGTACTTC. The chain employs TRBV19 and TRBJ2-5; tentatively, D is TRBD2 (6 bases). The CDR3 has 15 residues. Trimming stripped 8 bases from V and 5 bases from J, with 21 bases between. The germline V gene has CDR1 LNHDA and CDR2 SQIVND (reference sequence).

V usage is TRBV2 and J usage is TRBJ2-3; TRBD2 matches at 14 bases. The CDR3 length is 17 residues. Germline V gene sequence: CDR1 SNHLY, CDR2 FYNNEI. J lost 2 bases, V lost 8 bases, and 9 bases had no gene match. The CDR3 protein is CASGTSGGPYYTDTQYF. The CDR3 DNA reads TGTGCCAGCGGGACTAGCGGGGGCCCTTACTACACAGATACGCAGTATTTT.

For the CDR3, the DNA is TGTGCCAGCAGCCCGGGACAGGCTGGAGGCTACACCTTC. Its protein product is CASSPGQAGGYTF. V is TRBV5-8 and J is TRBJ1-2; 8 bases fit TRBD1. V trimming: 4 bases; J trimming: 8 bases; junction bases outside the gene matches: 7. The CDR3 loop spans 13 amino acids. Germline assignment: CDR1 SGHTS and CDR2 YDEGEE.

The chain is built from TRBV6-5 and TRBJ2-7, with no clear D. Trimming pared 6 bases from V and 3 bases from J, leaving 9 bases between. Germline lookup yields CDR1 MNHEY and CDR2 SVGAGI. CDR3 length: 12 amino acids. Written as DNA, the CDR3 is TGTGCCAGCAGCGATCGCGGCTACGAGCAGTACTTC. It specifies CASSDRGYEQYF.

This CDR3 is CAWKGGENYGYTF. The CDR3 DNA is TGTGCCTGGAAAGGGGGAGAAAACTATGGCTACACCTTC. The gene calls are TRBV30 and TRBJ1-2, with D possibly TRBD1 on 6 matching bases. The length of the CDR3 is 13 residues. Per the germline V gene, CDR1 is GTSNPN and CDR2 is SVGIG (reference sequence). The V and J ends lost 4 bases and 2 bases respectively, with 11 bases between them.

The chain is built from TRBV4-1 and TRBJ1-1; no firm D call. In germline, CDR1 is MGHRA, CDR2 YSYEKL. The germline V and J ends were trimmed by 5 bases and 3 bases, with 16 bases remaining between them. This CDR3 has 15 residues. DNA of the CDR3: TGCGCCAGCAGCGCCCAGAGCATCGGGTACACTGAAGCTTTCTTT. It specifies CASSAQSIGYTEAFF.

Concerning this clone itself: This CDR3 is also generated by other DNA sequences in the sample. The chain uses TRBV5-1 and TRBJ1-1; 8 nucleotides align to TRBD1. CDR3 size: 15 residues. Germline loops: CDR1 SGHRS, CDR2 YFSETQ. With V trimmed by 3 bases and J by 4 bases, 8 bases remained unmatched. The CDR3 region is CASSSPPTGATEAFF. The CDR3, as DNA: TGCGCCAGCAGCTCCCCACCGACAGGGGCCACTGAAGCTTTCTTT.

The chain joins TRBV7-9 to TRBJ1-1; D is undetermined. The germline V and J ends were trimmed by 4 bases and 5 bases, with 8 bases remaining between them. Germline CDR1 SEHNR, CDR2 FQNEAQ (reference sequence). The CDR3 runs to 12 residues. Here the CDR3 DNA reads TGTGCCAGCAGCTACGGAGAAACTGAAGCTTTCTTT. It encodes CASSYGETEAFF.

This clone has a handful of counts. The chain recombines TRBV7-9 with TRBJ2-3; weak D call: TRBD2 (5 bases). The CDR3 sequence is 15 residues long. Germline V gene data show CDR1 as SEHNR and CDR2 as FQNEAQ (reference sequence). Trimming took off 1 base at V and 0 bases at J, with 8 bases between the two ends. The CDR3 nucleotides are TGTGCCAGCAGCTTAGTAAGCGGAAGCACAGATACGCAGTATTTT. Encoded protein: CASSLVSGSTDTQYF.

V is TRBV7-2 and J is TRBJ2-3; TRBD2 matches 8 bases. From germline, CDR1 is SGHTA and CDR2 FQGNSA. The CDR3 totals 14 residues. V gave up 6 bases and J gave up 6 bases; unmatched junction bases: 8. CDR3 coding DNA: TGTGCCAGCAGAGGGGGACTAGTTGTTGATACGCAGTATTTT. It yields the protein CASRGGLVVDTQYF.

V and J are TRBV9 and TRBJ2-3; D perhaps matches TRBD1 (6 bases). The CDR3 totals 16 residues. The germline V and J ends were trimmed by 0 bases and 2 bases, with 13 bases remaining between them. Germline lookup yields CDR1 SGDLS and CDR2 YYNGEE. Here the CDR3 reads CASSVAGHEFTDTQYF. CDR3 sequence (DNA): TGTGCCAGCAGCGTAGCGGGACACGAATTCACAGATACGCAGTATTTT.

The J gene is TRBJ2-4, the V gene TRBV18, with TRBD1 identical over 10 bases. With 3 bases clipped from V and 9 bases from J, the junction kept 5 bases outside the gene matches. Germline-derived CDR1 and CDR2 are KGHSH and LQKENI. The CDR3 runs to 14 residues. CDR3 in amino acids: CASSPPGDRGIQYF. The CDR3 DNA reads as TGTGCCAGCTCACCCCCTGGGGACAGGGGCATTCAGTACTTC.

The rearrangement joins TRBV5-1 to TRBJ1-1; 8 nucleotides align to TRBD1. V was clipped by 5 bases and J by 1 base; unmatched bases: 16. The CDR3 totals 18 residues. CDR1 and CDR2 from the germline V gene are SGHRS and YFSETQ. In DNA, the CDR3 is TGCGCCAGCAGTTTGCCTCCTCAGGGGGCGCGAGGGAACACTGAAGCTTTCTTT. Translating gives CASSLPPQGARGNTEAFF.

Only a few counts were recorded for this clone. J is TRBJ2-7 and V is TRBV7-2; TRBD2 matches at 11 bases. V dropped 1 base and J dropped 2; count of bases not matched to a gene: 1. CDR1 and CDR2 (germline): SGHTA, FQGNSA. This CDR3 spans 15 amino acids. As DNA, the CDR3 is TGTGCCAGCAGCTTAGTAGCGGGGGGGCCCTACGAGCAGTACTTC. This gives the protein CASSLVAGGPYEQYF.

The rearrangement uses TRBV7-2 and TRBJ2-5; weak D call: TRBD2 (5 bases). The CDR3 has 14 residues. V lost 0 bases and J 5 bases, leaving 10 bases between the germline ends. Germline CDR1 is SGHTA and CDR2 is FQGNSA. CDR3 bases: TGTGCCAGCAGCTTAGCCGGACTGGCGGAGACCCAGTACTTC. Protein: CASSLAGLAETQYF.

The rearrangement links TRBV19 to TRBJ1-5, with 11 positions matching TRBD1. The CDR3 sequence is 16 residues long. Per germline, CDR1 LNHDA and CDR2 SQIVND (reference sequence). Trimming took 4 bases from V and 5 from J; bases not matched to a gene: 7. The CDR3 spells CASSRTGGHNDQPQHF. The DNA for the CDR3 is TGTGCCAGTAGTAGGACAGGGGGCCATAACGATCAGCCCCAGCATTTT. Together with reference TRBV19 and TRBJ1-5, the CDR3 gives the full variable domain: DGGITQSPKYLFRKEGQNVTLSCEQNLNHDAMYWYRQDPGQGLRLIYYSQIVNDFQKGDIAEGYSVSREKKESFPLTVTSAQKNPTAFYLCASSRTGGHNDQPQHFGDGTRLSIL.

The chain links TRBV28 to TRBJ1-1; unclear D gene. From germline, CDR1 is MDHEN and CDR2 SYDVKM. The CDR3 length is 16 residues. The V gene lost 7 bases and the J gene lost 1 base, with 19 bases spanning the gap. The CDR3 is CASNKLGVTTNTEAFF. The CDR3 DNA sequence: TGTGCCAGCAACAAGCTGGGCGTCACCACGAACACTGAAGCTTTCTTT.

The rearrangement links TRBV27 to TRBJ1-5; 7 nucleotides match TRBD1. The length of the CDR3 is 15 residues. The V gene end was trimmed by 3 bases and the J gene end by 2 bases; junction bases not matched to a gene: 4. CDR1 is MNHEY, CDR2 SMNVEV, per germline (reference sequence). Written as DNA, the CDR3 is TGTGCCAGCAGTTTTGGTACAGGGGGCAATCAGCCCCAGCATTTT. Amino acid sequence: CASSFGTGGNQPQHF.

This sequence joins TRBV16 and TRBJ1-2; D gene uncertain. Germline V gene data show CDR1 as KGHSY and CDR2 as FQNENV. The V gene lost 0 bases and the J gene lost 6 bases, with 11 bases spanning the gap. This CDR3 region has 14 residues. As DNA, the CDR3 is TGTGCCAGCAGCCAATCTAGCGGAAATGATGGCTACACCTTC. Amino acid sequence: CASSQSSGNDGYTF.

This clone was counted a few times. The chain uses TRBV9 and TRBJ2-1; 9 bases fit TRBD2. V lost 3 bases to trimming and J lost 8 bases; unmatched junction nucleotides: 15. CDR3 size: 17 residues. Germline CDR1 reads SGDLS; CDR2 reads YYNGEE. CDR3 loop: CASSADPLAGGLHEQFF. The CDR3, as DNA: TGTGCCAGCAGCGCGGACCCTCTCGCGGGGGGGCTTCATGAGCAGTTCTTC.

The V gene is TRBV27, the J gene TRBJ2-3; D gene uncertain. Trimming cost V 6 bases and J 0 bases, with 10 bases left between them. The CDR3 extends over 14 amino acids. Germline CDR1 MNHEY, CDR2 SMNVEV (reference sequence). The CDR3, as DNA: TGTGCCAGCAGGAGGCCGGCAAGCACAGATACGCAGTATTTT. The encoded protein is CASRRPASTDTQYF.

This sequence joins TRBV5-4 and TRBJ2-1, with a possible D match to TRBD1 (6 bases). V dropped 2 bases and J dropped 6 bases, with 9 bases sitting between them. CDR1 and CDR2 (germline): SGHNT, YYREEE (reference sequence). CDR3 size: 13 residues. The CDR3 loop is CASSLQGGNEQFF. In DNA, the CDR3 is TGTGCCAGCAGCTTACAGGGTGGCAATGAGCAGTTCTTC.

This sequence joins TRBV6-1 and TRBJ2-1, with 7 bases aligning to TRBD1. This CDR3 has 16 residues. Germline V CDR1 and CDR2: MNHNS, SASEGT. The junction had 7 bases not matched to a gene; V was cut back by 3 bases and J by 2 bases. The CDR3 protein is CASSDEQGSPYNEQFF. The CDR3 nucleotides are TGTGCCAGCAGTGATGAACAGGGGTCCCCCTACAATGAGCAGTTCTTC.

The chain links TRBV10-2 to TRBJ1-1; 7 bases match TRBD1. The CDR3 loop spans 13 amino acids. J was trimmed by 5 bases and V by 6 bases; bases with no gene match: 6. CDR1 and CDR2 from the germline V gene are WSHSY and SAAADI. CDR3: CASRDQGETEAFF. In DNA, the CDR3 is TGCGCCAGCAGAGATCAGGGGGAGACTGAAGCTTTCTTT.

In its sample, this clone was seen a few times. The rearrangement uses TRBV7-2 and TRBJ2-7, with D tentatively TRBD1 (6 bases). V was pared by 1 base and J by 6 bases, with 13 bases between. CDR1 and CDR2 from the germline V gene are SGHTA and FQGNSA. The CDR3 has 14 residues. CDR3 protein: CASSLGFSRGEQYF. Written as DNA, the CDR3 is TGTGCCAGCAGCTTAGGCTTTAGCAGGGGCGAGCAGTACTTC.

The V and J genes are TRBV11-2 and TRBJ2-2, with D perhaps TRBD2 (6 bases). From germline, CDR1 is SGHAT and CDR2 FQNNGV. The CDR3 covers 15 residues. V was trimmed by 6 bases and J by 2 bases, leaving 13 bases between them. CDR3 nucleotide sequence: TGTGCCAGCAGACTAGCAGGGAGTAACACCGGGGAGCTGTTTTTT. Translating it yields CASRLAGSNTGELFF.

V and J are TRBV19 and TRBJ2-7; 8 nucleotides match TRBD2. CDR3 length equals 15 residues. V was pared by 5 bases and J by 4 bases, with 10 bases of the junction left unmatched. Germline V gene lookup returns CDR1 LNHDA and CDR2 SQIVND (reference sequence). The CDR3 DNA follows: TGTGCCAGTAGTCCGGGACTAGGGAGCCTTTACGAGCAGTACTTC. It translates to CASSPGLGSLYEQYF.

This clone came up a few times. V usage is TRBV5-6 and J usage is TRBJ1-6, with a possible D match to TRBD1 (5 bases). V was clipped by 1 base and J by 7 bases, with 9 bases between them. Per the germline V gene, CDR1 is SGHDT and CDR2 is YYEEEE. The CDR3 has 14 amino acids. The CDR3 bases are TGTGCCAGCAGCTTGTATGCAGGGAATTCACCCCTCCACTTT. As protein: CASSLYAGNSPLHF. The full variable domain, rest sourced from reference TRBV5-6 and TRBJ1-6, is DAGVTQSPTHLIKTRGQQVTLRCSPKSGHDTVSWYQQALGQGPQFIFQYYEEEERQRGNFPDRFSGHQFPNYSSELNVNALLLGDSALYLCASSLYAGNSPLHFGNGTRLTVT.

This chain links TRBV11-3 with TRBJ1-1; D possibly corresponds to TRBD1 (5 bases). V was cut by 4 bases and J by 6 bases, with 15 bases left in between. Germline CDR1 SGHNT, CDR2 YENEEA. The CDR3 contains 14 residues. CDR3: CASSSGPGGAEAFF. For the CDR3, the DNA is TGTGCCAGCAGCTCGGGCCCCGGGGGGGCTGAAGCTTTCTTT.